The entry below gives a single T cell receptor (beta chain) sequence along with its context. This clone's antigen is unknown. Per-nucleotide qualities are absent, and no much larger clonotype sits a single base away. The immunoSEQ kit was used, according to the manufacturer's recommendations, to generate TCR beta libraries from genomic DNA. To prepare the libraries, a first multiplex PCR with proprietary primers was run, followed by a second PCR that added unique barcodes, and a bead cleanup was done after each round. Each sample batch included a kit-provided positive control reaction and a negative control reaction. The final libraries underwent checking on an Agilent 4200 TapeStation D1000 ScreenTape, volumetric pooling, and quantification by qPCR. An Illumina NextSeq500 fitted with a MidOutput 150-cycle cartridge performed the sequencing, running 156 Read1 cycles and 15 Index1 cycles with the kit's custom primers. The pooled library was loaded at approximately 0.96 pM, and around 22% PhiX control was spiked in. On the authors' methods: The vendor-processed data were analyzed in R, and a clonotype was defined as all T cells that share the same CDR3 nucleotide sequence. In the clone abundance analyses, frequencies were normalized to the 10,000 most abundant clones in each sample. Public T cell clones, averaging fewer than five per sample, were removed before analysis. Tumor-enriched clonotypes and baseline blood-enriched clonotypes were defined as those with an abundance difference of at least 32-fold between compartments. Clonotypes expanded or contracted between blood time points were identified with a beta-binomial differential abundance model. Tumor-blood repertoire similarity was measured with the Baroni-Urbani and Buser coefficient, and group comparisons used two-tailed Wilcoxon tests in R. Sourced from immuneACCESS, this table was stored by TCRdb with only in-frame sequences that have V and J called. A share of the clones is absent; for the studies checked, an unresolved V gene accounts for under half, and the remainder has no known explanation. V and J calls plus clone size are reproduced from that table; the DNA served to infer D and trimming. In this sample the table shows about 140,000 clones, less than 85% of which occur a single time. Jointly, the top ten make up under 25% of the sample.

This sample was taken from a study of radiation and T cells in renal cell carcinoma (dated by TCRdb to the early 2020s). For the study in its entirety: Samples were obtained from a clinical trial, in which 15 Gy stereotactic body radiation therapy was delivered to primary renal cell carcinomas and nephrectomy was performed 4 weeks later. In total, 53 samples, comprising approximately 26 tumors and some 27 peripheral blood samples, were subjected to TCR beta sequencing. In the 53 samples combined, fewer than 5 million unique CDR3 nucleotide sequences were found, encoding roughly 2,500,000 unique CDR3 amino acid sequences. What the research found in general, with its limitations: Because the trial had a single-armed design, the trial could not examine how radiation dose or scheduling affected the TCR repertoire. Because no pretreatment tumor biopsies were available, whether clonotypes were present in the tumor at baseline could not be determined. Blood repertoire dynamics were not followed beyond 4 weeks after treatment. An increase in top tumor clonotypes in blood was observed from baseline to 2 weeks post-radiation, followed by contraction by 4 weeks, which was taken to suggest transient expansion of tumor-resident clones.

Trimming costs V 0 bases and J 2 bases, and their ends lie 7 bases apart. Reading from cysteine to phenylalanine, the CDR3 counts 14 amino acids. Only the CDR3 portion is preserved as DNA: 42 bases, with reading frame beginning at the first base. CDR1 MNHNY and CDR2 SVGAGI are derived from the germline V gene (reference sequence). The time point label of this sample denotes: baseline pretreatment blood. The treatment or condition label of this sample denotes: 15 Gy SBRT to primary tumor, nephrectomy 4 weeks later. To follow tumor-enriched clonotypes, peripheral blood was collected serially from radiation-treated patients at baseline and again at 2 weeks and 4 weeks after SBRT. Every patient's renal cell carcinoma showed clear cell pathology. The QIAamp DNA Blood Mini Kit (Qiagen) was used to prepare genomic DNA for TCR sequencing. The analyses included only samples that passed all quality control checks.

This TCR was recovered from a woman aged 45-59 years with renal cell carcinoma. This material consisted of blood, taken from a patient whose treatment included radiotherapy and nephrectomy. Recombination joined TRBV6-6 with TRBJ1-2; the D gene assignment is ambiguous. The DNA sequence is as follows: TGTGCCAGCAGTTACTCAGGGCGCAACTATGGCTACACCTTC. Translated, it gives CASSYSGRNYGYTF.